One sample yielded the 20 T cell receptor beta chains listed below, sequenced in a study of shared clonotypes between healthy human individuals. Naive CD8 cells lacked CD45RO and underwent positive selection for CCR7, leaving out terminally differentiated effector memory CD45RA+ cells. Profiled with immunoSEQ multiplex PCR; TCRdb holds only in-frame clones, not every one. The sample shows millions of clones, approximately 94% of them seen only once. Sequenced input: naive CD8+ T cells sorted from blood. The receptor set was obtained from a man aged 18 to 29 in good health.

The chain couples TRBV7-9 to TRBJ2-3, with 8 bases matching TRBD2. The V and J ends lost 5 bases and 2 bases, in that order; junction bases with no gene match: 6. CDR1 and CDR2 from the germline V gene are SEHNR and FQNEAQ (reference sequence). This CDR3 contains 15 residues. The CDR3 sequence is CASSPTSASTDTQYF. In nucleotides, the CDR3 is TGTGCCAGCAGCCCGACTAGCGCCTCCACAGATACGCAGTATTTT.

With regard to this clone: Other DNA sequences in this sample translate to the same CDR3. As DNA, the CDR3 is TGTGCCTGGTCCCCCGGGACAGCATACGAGCAGTACTTC. Translation: CAWSPGTAYEQYF. V usage is TRBV30 and J usage is TRBJ2-7; 7 bases match TRBD1. This CDR3 is 13 amino acids long. Trimming at V came to 5 bases and at J to 4 bases, leaving 8 bases not matched to a gene. Germline-derived CDR1 and CDR2 are GTSNPN and SVGIG (reference sequence).

About this clone itself: Other DNA sequences in the same sample also yield this CDR3. The CDR3 here is CASSLGLAPYEQYF. The CDR3 DNA reads TGTGCCAGCAGCTTGGGGCTGGCTCCCTACGAGCAGTACTTC. This sequence joins TRBV5-6 and TRBJ2-7; D is uncertain. Germline lookup yields CDR1 SGHDT and CDR2 YYEEEE. With 0 bases removed from V and 2 bases from J, the gap between germline ends came to 9 bases. The CDR3 extends over 14 amino acids.

The chain carries TRBV7-9 and TRBJ2-1; D remains unclear. V was cut by 3 bases and J by 5 bases, with 11 bases left in between. The CDR3 consists of 14 residues. Germline V gives CDR1 SEHNR, CDR2 FQNEAQ (reference sequence). The CDR3 sequence: CASSFVTGDNEQFF. CDR3 DNA sequence: TGTGCCAGCAGCTTTGTGACTGGAGACAATGAGCAGTTCTTC.

This chain links TRBV2 with TRBJ2-2; 7 nucleotides line up with TRBD1. V dropped 6 bases and J dropped 0; count of bases not matched to a gene: 1. Germline assignment: CDR1 SNHLY and CDR2 FYNNEI. The CDR3 is 14 residues long. The CDR3 region has the DNA TGTGCCAGCAGGGGGACAGCGAACACCGGGGAGCTGTTTTTT. Its translation: CASRGTANTGELFF.

The gene calls are TRBV27 and TRBJ1-1; 9 bases fit TRBD1. CDR3 size: 14 residues. Trimming took 5 bases from V and 1 from J; bases not matched to a gene: 2. The germline CDR1 and CDR2 sequences are MNHEY and SMNVEV (reference sequence). CDR3 DNA: TGTGCCAGCAGTGTGGGACAGGGGAACACTGAAGCTTTCTTT. This encodes CASSVGQGNTEAFF.

This clone has only one observation. V usage is TRBV29-1 and J usage is TRBJ2-7; 8 bases match TRBD1. V shed 6 bases and J 7 bases; nucleotides not matched to a gene: 5. The CDR3 is 11 residues long. Per the germline V gene, CDR1 is SQVTM and CDR2 is ANQGSEA. This CDR3 reads CSVDYRGEQYF. CDR3 sequence (DNA): TGCAGCGTGGATTACAGGGGGGAGCAGTACTTC.

The chain joins TRBV19 to TRBJ1-5; D not resolved. Per the germline V gene, CDR1 is LNHDA and CDR2 is SQIVND (reference sequence). The CDR3 totals 14 residues. Trimming cost V 6 bases and J 4 bases, with 13 bases left between them. Here the CDR3 DNA reads TGTGCCAGTAGCTGGAGGGATTGGAATCAGCCCCAGCATTTT. Its translation: CASSWRDWNQPQHF.

In regard to this clone: Distinct nucleotide sequences in the sample also encode this CDR3. The rearrangement uses TRBV2 and TRBJ2-7, with no clear D. Germline lookup yields CDR1 SNHLY and CDR2 FYNNEI. Trimming left V 1 base short and J 3 bases short, with 7 bases between. CDR3 length: 13 amino acids. The DNA for the CDR3 is TGTGCCAGCAGTGAAGGGCAGTTCTACGAGCAGTACTTC. Translating gives CASSEGQFYEQYF.

This chain links TRBV9 with TRBJ1-6, with 7 bases identical to TRBD1. The CDR3 loop spans 14 amino acids. V lost 4 bases and J lost 7; bases outside the gene matches: 5. Germline CDR1 reads SGDLS; CDR2 reads YYNGEE. Here the CDR3 reads CASSSGQANSPLHF. The DNA of the CDR3 is TGTGCCAGCAGCTCCGGACAGGCGAATTCACCCCTCCACTTT.

Worth noting for this clone: The sample has other DNA sequences that encode this CDR3 too. This chain uses TRBV10-3 with TRBJ2-7; TRBD2 matches at 9 bases. The CDR3 sequence is 15 residues long. V was pared by 0 bases and J by 4 bases, with 4 bases of the junction left unmatched. Germline CDR1 and CDR2: ENHRY and SYGVKD. The CDR3 here is CAISESSGSSYEQYF. Here the CDR3 DNA reads TGTGCCATCAGTGAGTCTAGCGGGAGTAGTTACGAGCAGTACTTC.

The genes are TRBV7-9 and TRBJ1-5; 9 bases align to TRBD1. Per the germline V gene, CDR1 is SEHNR and CDR2 is FQNEAQ (reference sequence). There are 13 residues in the CDR3. Losses at the gene ends were 5 bases for V and 8 bases for J; bases not matched to a gene: 4. The CDR3 coding sequence is TGTGCCAGCAGCCCAACAGGGGGCGAGCCCCAGCATTTT. Residues: CASSPTGGEPQHF.

Of note for this clone: Other DNA sequences in the sample encode the same CDR3. The V call is TRBV5-1, the J call TRBJ2-1, with D tentatively TRBD2 (6 bases). With 1 base removed from V and 2 bases from J, the gap between germline ends came to 10 bases. The CDR3 covers 15 residues. Per germline, CDR1 SGHRS and CDR2 YFSETQ. The DNA for the CDR3 is TGCGCCAGCAGCTTGAGCGGGTCTACCTACAATGAGCAGTTCTTC. Protein sequence: CASSLSGSTYNEQFF.

The CDR3 region is CASSLDRPNTEAFF. DNA of the CDR3: TGCGCCAGCAGCCTCGACAGACCCAACACTGAAGCTTTCTTT. The chain uses TRBV4-1 and TRBJ1-1; D perhaps matches TRBD1 (5 bases). With 4 bases removed from V and 2 bases from J, the gap between germline ends came to 11 bases. CDR3 length equals 14 residues. Germline V gene data show CDR1 as MGHRA and CDR2 as YSYEKL.

The V gene is TRBV2, the J gene TRBJ1-3; D unresolved. V was pared by 6 bases and J by 3 bases, with 3 bases between. CDR1 and CDR2 from the germline V gene are SNHLY and FYNNEI. The CDR3 covers 11 residues. CDR3 nucleotide sequence: TGTGCCAGCAGAAATGGAAACACCATATATTTT. As protein: CASRNGNTIYF. Full variable domain (outside the CDR3, taken from reference TRBV2 and TRBJ1-3): EPEVTQTPSHQVTQMGQEVILRCVPISNHLYFYWYRQILGQKVEFLVSFYNNEISEKSEIFDDQFSVERPDGSNFTLKIRSTKLEDSAMYFCASRNGNTIYFGEGSWLTVV.

This clone was recorded only once. The genes are TRBV4-1 and TRBJ1-2, with D possibly TRBD1 on 5 matching bases. V was shortened by 0 bases and J by 4 bases, with 15 bases between the two germline ends. Germline CDR1 reads MGHRA; CDR2 reads YSYEKL. The CDR3 is 16 amino acids. CDR3 nucleotide sequence: TGCGCCAGCAGCCAAGATCGGGCAGGGCAAGGCTATGGCTACACCTTC. Translated, it gives CASSQDRAGQGYGYTF.

The CDR3 loop reads CASSLAAGLAVYNEQFF. CDR3 bases: TGTGCCAGCAGCTTGGCCGCGGGACTAGCGGTGTACAATGAGCAGTTCTTC. V usage is TRBV5-8 and J usage is TRBJ2-1; 11 bases match TRBD2. CDR1 SGHTS and CDR2 YDEGEE come from the germline V gene. The CDR3 spans 17 residues. With V trimmed by 0 bases and J by 4 bases, 6 bases remained unmatched.

This clone showed up just once. The chain uses TRBV7-6 and TRBJ2-1, with D possibly matching TRBD1 (6 bases). The CDR3 totals 13 residues. Germline V gene data show CDR1 as SGHVS and CDR2 as FNYEAQ. Trimming took off 6 bases at V and 4 bases at J, with 10 bases between the two ends. As DNA, the CDR3 is TGTGCCAGCAGTTCAGGACAGTACAATGAGCAGTTCTTC. Protein product: CASSSGQYNEQFF.

With respect to this clone: Different DNA sequences within this sample yield the same CDR3. The chain combines TRBV28 with TRBJ2-3, with unresolved D. Trimming shortened V by 1 base and J by 2 bases, and 7 bases separated the two germline ends. Germline V gene data show CDR1 as MDHEN and CDR2 as SYDVKM. This CDR3 region has 14 residues. CDR3 loop: CASSLSGNTDTQYF. The CDR3 DNA reads as TGTGCCAGCAGTTTATCCGGTAACACAGATACGCAGTATTTT.

V gene TRBV4-1 combines with J gene TRBJ2-3, with D possibly TRBD2 on 6 matching bases. The CDR3 spans 15 residues. Germline-derived CDR1 and CDR2 are MGHRA and YSYEKL. The V gene lost 3 bases and the J gene lost 2 bases, with 12 bases spanning the gap. This chain's CDR3 is CASSHSGTVTDTQYF. The DNA of the CDR3 is TGCGCCAGCAGCCATTCCGGGACTGTCACAGATACGCAGTATTTT.